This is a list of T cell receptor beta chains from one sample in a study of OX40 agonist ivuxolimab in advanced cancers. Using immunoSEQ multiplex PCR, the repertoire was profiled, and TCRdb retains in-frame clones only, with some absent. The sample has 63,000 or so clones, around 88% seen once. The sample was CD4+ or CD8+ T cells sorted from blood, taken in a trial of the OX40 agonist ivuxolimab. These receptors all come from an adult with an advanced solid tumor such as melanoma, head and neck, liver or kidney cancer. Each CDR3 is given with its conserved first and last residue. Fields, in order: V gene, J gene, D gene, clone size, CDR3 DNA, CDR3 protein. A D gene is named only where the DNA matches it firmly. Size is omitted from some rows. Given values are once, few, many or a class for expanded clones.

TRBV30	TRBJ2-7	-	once	TGTGCCTGGAGTCCCCCCGGAGGAGGCTACGAGCAGTACTTC	CAWSPPGGGYEQYF
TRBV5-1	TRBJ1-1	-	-	TGCGCCAGCAGCTTGGCTTCTGGGCGCACTGAAGCTTTCTTT	CASSLASGRTEAFF
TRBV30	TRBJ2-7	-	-	TGTGCCTGGAGGAAAACCTACGAGCAGTACTTC	CAWRKTYEQYF
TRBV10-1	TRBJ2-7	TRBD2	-	TGCGCCAGCAGTGGACGGACTAGAAATAGATACGAGCAGTACTTC	CASSGRTRNRYEQYF
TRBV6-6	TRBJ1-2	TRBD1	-	TGTGCCAGCAGACGACAGGGTGGTGGCTACACCTTC	CASRRQGGGYTF
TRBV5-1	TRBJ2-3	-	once	TGCGCCAGCAGCTTAAACCTCCTAGATACGCAGTATTTT	CASSLNLLDTQYF
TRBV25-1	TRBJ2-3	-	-	TGTGCCTCAGGGGCAGGCACAGATACGCAGTATTTT	CASGAGTDTQYF
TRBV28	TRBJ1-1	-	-	TGTGCCAGCAGTCGTCACCTTAGCACTGAAGCTTTCTTT	CASSRHLSTEAFF
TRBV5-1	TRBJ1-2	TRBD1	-	TGCGCCAGCAGCTTGTGGGCAGGGGGAGGCTACACCTTC	CASSLWAGGGYTF
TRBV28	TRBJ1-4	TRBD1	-	TGTGCCAGCGGGGACAGGGAGTCTACTAATGAAAAACTGTTTTTT	CASGDRESTNEKLFF
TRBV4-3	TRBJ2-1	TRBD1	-	TGCGCCAGCAGCCAAGACGGTGGACAGGGCCCTTTGGGTGAGCAGTTCTTC	CASSQDGGQGPLGEQFF
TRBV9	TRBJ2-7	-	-	TGTGCCAGCAGCGTGGGGCAAGGAACCTACGAGCAGTACTTC	CASSVGQGTYEQYF
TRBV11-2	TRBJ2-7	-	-	TGTGCCAGCAGGCTGACCCTAGCAGACAGCTCCTACGAGCAGTACTTC	CASRLTLADSSYEQYF
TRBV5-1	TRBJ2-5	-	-	TGCGCCAGCAGCTTGGCAACTTTAGCCCAAGAGACCCAGTACTTC	CASSLATLAQETQYF
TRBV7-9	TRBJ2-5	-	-	TGTGCCAGCAGCTCCTTGAGACAGTTCGAGACCCAGTACTTC	CASSSLRQFETQYF
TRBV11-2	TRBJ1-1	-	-	TGTGCCAGCAGCTTAGTAGGGGTTCTAGAAGCTTTCTTT	CASSLVGVLEAFF
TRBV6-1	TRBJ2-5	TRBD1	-	TGTGCCGGTACCAGGAATGGACAGGGACAAGAGACCCAGTACTTC	CAGTRNGQGQETQYF
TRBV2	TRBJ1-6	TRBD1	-	TGTGCCAGCTCGGACAGGGAATATTCACCCCTCCACTTT	CASSDREYSPLHF
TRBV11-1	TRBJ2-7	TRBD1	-	TGTGCCAGCAGCTACCAACGTACGCCGGGACAGGGGGCTGACGAGCAGTACTTC	CASSYQRTPGQGADEQYF
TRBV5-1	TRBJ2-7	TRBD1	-	TGCGCCAGCAGCCCCACCCCAGGGGGATCCTACGAGCAGTACTTC	CASSPTPGGSYEQYF
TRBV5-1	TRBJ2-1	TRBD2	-	TGCGCCAGCAGCTTCGAAGGGAGGGCATTCTACAATGAGCAGTTCTTC	CASSFEGRAFYNEQFF
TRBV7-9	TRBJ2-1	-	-	TGTGCCAGCAGCTCCGGACGGGGTTCCTACAATGAGCAGTTCTTC	CASSSGRGSYNEQFF
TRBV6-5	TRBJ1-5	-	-	TGTGCCAGCACGGATGAGGGTCAGCCCCAGCATTTT	CASTDEGQPQHF
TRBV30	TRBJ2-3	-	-	TGTGCCTGGAGAGAGGGGGGAAGCACAGATACGCAGTATTTT	CAWREGGSTDTQYF
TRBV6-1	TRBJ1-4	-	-	TGTGCCAGCACCAAACAGGAAAAACTGTTTTTT	CASTKQEKLFF
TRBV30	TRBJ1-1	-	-	TGTGCCTGGAGTCCACAGATGAACACTGAAGCTTTCTTT	CAWSPQMNTEAFF
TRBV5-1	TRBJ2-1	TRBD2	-	TGCGCCAGCAGCCCGAGGCTAGCGGGAGTGCGGAATGAGCAGTTCTTC	CASSPRLAGVRNEQFF
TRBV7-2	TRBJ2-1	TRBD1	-	TGTGCCAGCAGCCTCCGGGACAGGGTCTGGGGTGAGCAGTTCTTC	CASSLRDRVWGEQFF
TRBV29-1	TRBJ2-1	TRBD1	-	TGCAGCGTAAGATCCTTGCCCACAGGACAGGGGAGAAATGAGCAGTTCTTC	CSVRSLPTGQGRNEQFF
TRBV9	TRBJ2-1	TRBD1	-	TGTGCCAGCAGCGTACTGACAGGGGGCTACAATGAGCAGTTCTTC	CASSVLTGGYNEQFF
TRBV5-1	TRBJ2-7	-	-	TGCGCCAGCAGCTTTGGGGAAGACTACGAGCAGTACTTC	CASSFGEDYEQYF
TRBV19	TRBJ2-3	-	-	TGTGCCATAGGCTCAGATAGCAGGACAGATACGCAGTATTTT	CAIGSDSRTDTQYF
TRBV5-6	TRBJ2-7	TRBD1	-	TGTGCCAGCAGCTTGGAGGGGACAGGAGCCTACGAGCAGTACTTC	CASSLEGTGAYEQYF
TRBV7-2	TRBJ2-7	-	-	TGTGCCAGCAGCCCTCATGACAGCTATCTCTACGAGCAGTACTTC	CASSPHDSYLYEQYF
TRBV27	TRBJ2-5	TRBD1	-	TGTGCCAGCAGTTACCGACAGGGGCGGCAAGAGACCCAGTACTTC	CASSYRQGRQETQYF
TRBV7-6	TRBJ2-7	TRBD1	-	TGTGCCAGCAGCGTTGGGACAGTGAGCTCCTACGAGCAGTACTTC	CASSVGTVSSYEQYF
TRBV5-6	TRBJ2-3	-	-	TGTGCCAGCAGCTTGCCCAGCACAGATACGCAGTATTTT	CASSLPSTDTQYF
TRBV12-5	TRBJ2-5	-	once	TGTGCTAGTGGTTTGACAGGTACAGAGACCCAGTACTTC	CASGLTGTETQYF